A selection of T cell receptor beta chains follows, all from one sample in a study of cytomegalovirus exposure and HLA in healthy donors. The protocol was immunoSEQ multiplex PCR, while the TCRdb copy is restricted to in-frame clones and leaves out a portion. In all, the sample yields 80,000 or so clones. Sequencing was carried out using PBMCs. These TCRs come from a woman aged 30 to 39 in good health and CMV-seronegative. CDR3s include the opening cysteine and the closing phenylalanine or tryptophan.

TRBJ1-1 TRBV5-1 CASSLVSGASTEAFF
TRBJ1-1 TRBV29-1 CSVADSLTEAFF
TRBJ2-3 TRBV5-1 CASSSSGGTDTQYF
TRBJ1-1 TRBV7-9 CASSLAGGQGVTEAFF
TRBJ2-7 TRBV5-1 CASSLVGQGAEEQYF
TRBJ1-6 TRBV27 CASSSGPSLSPLHF
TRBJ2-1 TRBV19 CASSMAAGGFYNEQFF
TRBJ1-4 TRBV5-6 CASSSGVGGWEKLFF
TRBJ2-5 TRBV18 CASSPLDRAQETQYF
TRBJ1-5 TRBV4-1 CASSQGTGVNQPQHF
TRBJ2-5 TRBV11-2 CASSLSGAGAETQYF
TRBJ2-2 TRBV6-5 CASRGQGMAGELFF
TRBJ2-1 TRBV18 CASSPLQGAVYNEQFF
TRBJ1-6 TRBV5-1 CASRYEGSPLHF
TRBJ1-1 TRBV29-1 CSVDPGHGNTEAFF
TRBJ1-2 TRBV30 CAWSLTGTLGGYTF
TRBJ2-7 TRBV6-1 CASSRFTYEQYF
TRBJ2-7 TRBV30 CAWTPGGNSYEQYF
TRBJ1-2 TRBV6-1 CASSGTANYGYTF